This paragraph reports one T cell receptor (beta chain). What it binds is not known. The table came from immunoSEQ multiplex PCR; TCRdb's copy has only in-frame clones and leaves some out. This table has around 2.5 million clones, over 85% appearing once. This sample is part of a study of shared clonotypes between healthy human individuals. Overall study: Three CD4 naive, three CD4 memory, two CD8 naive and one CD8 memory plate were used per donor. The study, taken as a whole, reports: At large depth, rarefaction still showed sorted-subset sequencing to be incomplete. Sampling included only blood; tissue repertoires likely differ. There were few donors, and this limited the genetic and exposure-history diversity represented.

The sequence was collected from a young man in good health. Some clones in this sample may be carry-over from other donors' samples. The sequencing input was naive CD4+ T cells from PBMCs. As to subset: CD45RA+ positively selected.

CDR3 sequence reads: CASSQTGGLDEQYF. The CDR3, as DNA: TGTGCCAGCAGCCAGACAGGGGGCCTGGACGAGCAGTACTTC. V gene TRBV7-3 combines with J gene TRBJ2-7; 10 bases align to TRBD1. CDR1 and CDR2 from the germline V gene are SGHTA and FQGTGA. Trimming took 5 bases from V and 5 from J; bases not matched to a gene: 6. The CDR3 is 14 residues long.